These 26 T cell receptor beta chains were all obtained from the same sample, sequenced in a study of blood T cell repertoires in COVID-19. Profiled with immunoSEQ multiplex PCR; TCRdb holds only in-frame clones, not every one. The table includes about 120,000 clones, about 83% detected once. The sample comprised PBMCs or T cells enriched from blood (not recorded which). Every receptor here comes from a young woman who had recovered from COVID-19.

CDR3 coding DNA: TGTGCCAGCAGATCGGACAGGGCCCAAGAGACCCAGTACTTC. Protein product: CASRSDRAQETQYF. The V gene is TRBV7-9, the J gene TRBJ2-5; 8 nucleotides agree with TRBD1. Trimming removed 6 bases from V and 1 base from J; junction bases left unmatched: 4. The germline V gene encodes CDR1 SEHNR and CDR2 FQNEAQ (reference sequence). The CDR3 extends over 14 amino acids.

This clone was observed once. J is TRBJ2-3 and V is TRBV6-4; 7 nucleotides match TRBD2. The CDR3 spans 14 residues. The germline V gene has CDR1 MRHNA and CDR2 SNTAGT. J lost 0 bases, V lost 6 bases, and 3 bases had no gene match. CDR3 sequence (DNA): TGTGCCAGCAGCCAGCGGGGAAGCACAGATACGCAGTATTTT. It specifies CASSQRGSTDTQYF.

J is TRBJ1-1 and V is TRBV7-9, with D uncertain. Trimming took off 5 bases at V and 4 bases at J, with 14 bases between the two ends. Germline CDR1 and CDR2: SEHNR and FQNEAQ (reference sequence). The CDR3 extends over 14 amino acids. CDR3 DNA: TGTGCCAGCAGCATCCGGTCGGGGTTCACTGAAGCTTTCTTT. Translated: CASSIRSGFTEAFF.

The rearrangement links TRBV28 to TRBJ1-2; 9 nucleotides match TRBD1. Germline loops: CDR1 MDHEN, CDR2 SYDVKM. This CDR3 comprises 17 residues. With 6 bases clipped from V and 2 bases from J, the junction kept 13 bases outside the gene matches. The CDR3 DNA reads TGTGCCAGCAGCCCCGACCAAGGGACAGGGAAGAACTATGGCTACACCTTC. Translated: CASSPDQGTGKNYGYTF.

The chain joins TRBV5-1 to TRBJ2-1; the match to TRBD2 covers 16 bases. With V trimmed by 2 bases and J by 3 bases, 5 bases remained unmatched. CDR1 is SGHRS and CDR2 is YFSETQ in the germline V gene. The CDR3 length is 18 residues. CDR3 sequence: CASSLPGLAGGGYNEQFF. The CDR3 region has the DNA TGCGCCAGCAGCTTACCGGGACTAGCGGGAGGGGGCTACAATGAGCAGTTCTTC.

This chain links TRBV3-1 (or the pseudogene TRBV3-2) with TRBJ2-1; D ambiguous. The CDR3 has 13 residues. Deletions cut 6 bases from V and 0 bases from J, with 6 bases between. CDR1 and CDR2 from the germline V gene are LGHDT and YNNKEL (reference sequence). CDR3 sequence reads: CASSRVSYNEQFF. CDR3 sequence (DNA): TGTGCCAGCAGTCGAGTCTCCTACAATGAGCAGTTCTTC.

The chain joins TRBV29-1 to TRBJ2-1, with TRBD2 identical over 10 bases. V lost 5 bases, J lost 7 bases, and 14 bases stayed unmatched. From germline, CDR1 is SQVTM and CDR2 ANQGSEA. The CDR3 is made up of 16 amino acids. CDR3 region: CSVSGTSVALRNEQFF. The DNA of the CDR3 is TGCAGCGTTTCTGGGACTAGCGTGGCCTTACGGAATGAGCAGTTCTTC.

The DNA for the CDR3 is TGCGCCAGCAGCTTCACTAGCGTTTTTCCCTACGAGCAGTACTTC. This gives the protein CASSFTSVFPYEQYF. The chain is built from TRBV5-1 and TRBJ2-7; TRBD2 agrees at 7 bases. The CDR3 sequence is 15 residues long. CDR1 and CDR2 (germline): SGHRS, YFSETQ. Trimming cost V 2 bases and J 2 bases; bases outside gene matches: 7.

The rearrangement links TRBV6-4 to TRBJ1-6; 7 nucleotides agree with TRBD1. J gave up 7 bases and V 6 bases, and 6 bases lay outside the gene matches. The CDR3 spans 14 residues. Germline V gene data show CDR1 as MRHNA and CDR2 as SNTAGT. CDR3 sequence: CASRGTDLNSPLHF. CDR3 in DNA: TGTGCCAGCAGGGGGACAGATTTAAATTCACCCCTCCACTTT.

In this sample, this clone turned up once. The chain couples TRBV27 to TRBJ1-5, with D possibly being TRBD1 (5 bases). V was trimmed by 3 bases and J by 3 bases, leaving 6 bases between them. This CDR3 comprises 13 residues. Germline lookup yields CDR1 MNHEY and CDR2 SMNVEV (reference sequence). The CDR3 DNA reads as TGTGCCAGCAGTTTCGGACACAATCAGCCCCAGCATTTT. Residues: CASSFGHNQPQHF.

This rearrangement joins TRBV7-9 to TRBJ2-3; a possible D gene is TRBD2 (5 bases). The CDR3 has 17 amino acids. Trimming shortened V by 5 bases and J by 3 bases, and 21 bases separated the two germline ends. The germline V gene has CDR1 SEHNR and CDR2 FQNEAQ (reference sequence). Here the CDR3 DNA reads TGTGCCAGCAGCGTCAGTCGGCGGGTTTTGGCGACAGATACGCAGTATTTT. It yields the protein CASSVSRRVLATDTQYF. Drawing the rest from reference TRBV7-9 and TRBJ2-3, the complete variable domain is DTGVSQNPRHKITKRGQNVTFRCDPISEHNRLYWYRQTLGQGPEFLTYFQNEAQLEKSRLLSDRFSAERPKGSFSTLEIQRTEQGDSAMYLCASSVSRRVLATDTQYFGPGTRLTVL.

This clone was detected only once. The rearrangement uses TRBV5-1 and TRBJ1-1; 8 nucleotides line up with TRBD1. Germline trimming cut 4 bases from V and 3 bases from J; bases unmatched to any gene: 17. The length of the CDR3 is 18 residues. From germline, CDR1 is SGHRS and CDR2 YFSETQ. Here the CDR3 DNA reads TGCGCCAGCAGCGGAATGACAGGGGTACTATGGACTGACACTGAAGCTTTCTTT. Protein sequence: CASSGMTGVLWTDTEAFF.

The gene calls are TRBV4-1 and TRBJ2-2; 8 bases fit TRBD1. Germline V gives CDR1 MGHRA, CDR2 YSYEKL. Trimming removed 0 bases from V and 4 bases from J; junction bases left unmatched: 7. The CDR3 spans 17 residues. The CDR3 region has the DNA TGCGCCAGCAGCCAAGATGTGACAGGGGCCTCCACCGGGGAGCTGTTTTTT. This sequence encodes CASSQDVTGASTGELFF.

V usage is TRBV6-1 and J usage is TRBJ2-7; TRBD2 is a possible D gene (6 bases). Germline V gene data show CDR1 as MNHNS and CDR2 as SASEGT. This CDR3 comprises 13 residues. Trimming cost V 2 bases and J 4 bases, with 9 bases left between them. CDR3 residues: CASSERERYEQYF. For the CDR3, the DNA is TGTGCCAGCAGTGAACGGGAGAGATACGAGCAGTACTTC.

In nucleotides, the CDR3 is TGTGCCAGCAGCCAAGATTTGCTAGCGGGAGGAAATGAGCAGTTCTTC. Protein sequence: CASSQDLLAGGNEQFF. This chain links TRBV3-1 (or the pseudogene TRBV3-2) with TRBJ2-1, with 11 bases matching TRBD2. The CDR3 has 16 amino acids. The ends lost 0 bases at V and 7 bases at J; junction bases unmatched: 5. The germline CDR1 and CDR2 sequences are LGHDT and YNNKEL (reference sequence).

The chain joins TRBV7-9 to TRBJ1-5; 8 bases map to TRBD1. Losses at the gene ends were 0 bases for V and 3 bases for J; bases not matched to a gene: 7. Germline CDR1 SEHNR, CDR2 FQNEAQ (reference sequence). The CDR3 has 17 residues. CDR3 nucleotides: TGTGCCAGCAGCTTAGCCGGACGGACAGGGATCAATCAGCCCCAGCATTTT. Translated, it gives CASSLAGRTGINQPQHF.

The chain combines TRBV7-9 with TRBJ2-6, with a possible D match to TRBD2 (5 bases). The CDR3 totals 14 residues. The germline CDR1 and CDR2 sequences are SEHNR and FQNEAQ (reference sequence). V lost 10 bases and J lost 3, with 13 bases in between. CDR3 amino acids: CATAGTLGANVLTF. CDR3 coding DNA: TGTGCCACCGCGGGCACGCTTGGGGCCAACGTCCTGACTTTC.

J is TRBJ1-5 and V is TRBV19; 9 positions match TRBD1. CDR3 length: 15 residues. J lost 7 bases, V lost 9 bases, and 13 bases had no gene match. Germline lookup yields CDR1 LNHDA and CDR2 SQIVND (reference sequence). In DNA, the CDR3 is TGTGCCAGCACTCCGATGGGACAGGGCATGCAGCCCCAGCATTTT. Translation: CASTPMGQGMQPQHF.

The rearrangement uses TRBV2 and TRBJ2-1, with D possibly TRBD2 on 6 matching bases. CDR1 is SNHLY, CDR2 FYNNEI, per germline. CDR3 length: 16 residues. Between the trimmed V and J ends, which lost 2 bases and 4 bases, there was a span of 15 bases. CDR3 nucleotides: TGTGCCAGCAGTGAACGAGGCCTAGCGAAGTACAATGAGCAGTTCTTC. This encodes CASSERGLAKYNEQFF.

This clone was detected once. This chain links TRBV24-1 with TRBJ1-2; no definite D call. There are 14 residues in the CDR3. Trimming took off 1 base at V and 6 bases at J, with 11 bases between the two ends. CDR1 is KGHDR, CDR2 SFDVKD, per germline. DNA for the CDR3: TGTGCCACCAGTGATTTTCGGGGTATCCATGGCTACACCTTC. Protein sequence: CATSDFRGIHGYTF.

This chain joins TRBV5-1 and TRBJ1-2, with TRBD1 identical over 8 bases. With 0 bases clipped from V and 8 bases from J, the junction kept 3 bases outside the gene matches. The V gene's germline CDR1 is SGHRS and CDR2 YFSETQ. This CDR3 has 13 residues. CDR3: CASSLGQGKGYTF. CDR3 DNA sequence: TGCGCCAGCAGCTTGGGACAGGGGAAAGGCTACACCTTC.

V and J are TRBV7-7 and TRBJ2-1, with D perhaps TRBD2 (5 bases). Germline CDR1 SSHAT, CDR2 FNYEAQ (reference sequence). This CDR3 is built from 16 residues. V dropped 5 bases and J dropped 7 bases, with 21 bases sitting between them. CDR3: CASSPGLAGQRNEQFF. CDR3 DNA: TGTGCCAGCAGCCCTGGACTCGCGGGCCAACGGAATGAGCAGTTCTTC.

The CDR3 DNA is TGCGCCAGCAGCTTAAGGACTAGCGGGAGCACCGGGGAGCTGTTTTTT. It yields the protein CASSLRTSGSTGELFF. The chain couples TRBV5-1 to TRBJ2-2; TRBD2 aligns across 13 bases. Germline values: CDR1 SGHRS, CDR2 YFSETQ. V dropped 2 bases and J dropped 4; count of bases not matched to a gene: 2. The CDR3 is 16 residues long.

The chain combines TRBV6-5 with TRBJ1-1; D is perhaps TRBD1 (6 bases). Germline loops: CDR1 MNHEY, CDR2 SVGAGI. The ends were cut back, 0 bases at V and 7 bases at J, with 12 bases in the middle. The CDR3 consists of 14 residues. CDR3 nucleotides: TGTGCCAGCAGTTACTCCAGGGGAAAGGGTGAAGCTTTCTTT. This encodes CASSYSRGKGEAFF.

This clone was observed a handful of times. This rearrangement joins TRBV7-8 to TRBJ2-2, with 10 bases that match TRBD1. V lost 3 bases, J lost 6 bases, and 4 bases stayed unmatched. Germline CDR1 is SGHVS and CDR2 is FQNEAQ. This CDR3 region has 15 residues. The CDR3, as DNA: TGTGCCAGCAGCTTGACAGGGGGCTTATCCGGGGAGCTGTTTTTT. This sequence encodes CASSLTGGLSGELFF.

The chain couples TRBV5-1 to TRBJ2-1; the D gene is possibly TRBD1 (6 bases). Per germline, CDR1 SGHRS and CDR2 YFSETQ. V lost 0 bases and J 0 bases, leaving 10 bases between the germline ends. The CDR3 contains 16 residues. Written as DNA, the CDR3 is TGCGCCAGCAGCTTGGGGGGGCGGCTCTCCTACAATGAGCAGTTCTTC. Its translation is CASSLGGRLSYNEQFF.